The 24 T cell receptor beta chains listed next were all sequenced from one sample in a study of Tregs in tolerant kidney transplant recipients. Profiling relied on immunoSEQ multiplex PCR, and the TCRdb table lists in-frame clones only, not all of them. Recorded for this sample: 45,000 to 55,000 clones. Sequenced material: CD4+ T cells from blood, taken before the transplant. These receptors all stem from a human donor who received a combined kidney and bone marrow transplant.

With respect to this clone: Read coverage stops 3 residues before the CDR3 terminus; the germline J gene supplies the remainder. This chain uses TRBV20-1 with TRBJ2-4; 10 nucleotides line up with TRBD2. The junction had 9 bases not matched to a gene; V was cut back by 7 bases and J by 0 bases. The CDR3 consists of 16 residues. Germline-derived CDR1 and CDR2 are DFQATT and SNEGSKA (reference sequence). The CDR3 loop reads CSGYNLAGVAKNIQYF. The CDR3 bases that were read are TGCAGTGGCTACAACCTAGCGGGAGTAGCCAAAAACATT.

Remarks on this clone: The read ends 3 residues before the CDR3 terminus; that terminus is restored from the germline J gene. The chain is built from TRBV7-2 and TRBJ2-2; D uncertain. V shed 5 bases and J shed 2 bases, with 6 bases lying between them. The CDR3 runs to 13 residues. Germline V gene lookup returns CDR1 SGHTA and CDR2 FQGNSA. CDR3 DNA, as far as it was read: TGTGCCAGCAGCCCATTTAACACCGGGGAG. Translating gives CASSPFNTGE. The CDR3 in its entirety is CASSPFNTGELFF.

Of note for this clone: Sequencing ends 3 residues short of the CDR3 end; the germline J gene provides the rest. V is TRBV2 and J is TRBJ2-7; 10 nucleotides match TRBD1. Trimming took 6 bases from V and 4 from J; bases not matched to a gene: 9. This CDR3 has 15 amino acids. Germline CDR1 reads SNHLY; CDR2 reads FYNNEI. The CDR3 region is CASRGFGTGDYEQYF. The CDR3 DNA, read in part, is TGTGCCAGCAGGGGGTTCGGGACAGGGGATTACGAG.

In regard to this clone: Coverage ceases 3 residues before the CDR3 finishes, and the germline J gene fills in the end. V usage is TRBV18 and J usage is TRBJ1-1, with D uncertain. This CDR3 region has 14 residues. CDR1 and CDR2 from the germline V gene are KGHSH and LQKENI. V was pared by 2 bases and J by 4 bases, with 11 bases between. The sequenced part of the CDR3 DNA is TGTGCCAGCTCACCAGGCAGAATTATCACTGAA. Its protein product is CASSPGRIITE. In full, the CDR3 is CASSPGRIITEAFF. Variable domain in full (rest from reference TRBV18 and TRBJ1-1): NAGVMQNPRHLVRRRGQEARLRCSPMKGHSHVYWYRQLPEEGLKFMVYLQKENIIDESGMPKERFSAEFPKEGPSILRIQQVVRGDSAAYFCASSPGRIITEAFFGQGTRLTVV.

A note on this clone: The CDR3 is cut off 3 residues early in the read; its end comes from the germline J gene. The V call is TRBV20-1, the J call TRBJ2-3; D possibly corresponds to TRBD1 (5 bases). This CDR3 is 14 amino acids long. Trimming shortened V by 4 bases and J by 0 bases, and 11 bases separated the two germline ends. Germline CDR1 reads DFQATT; CDR2 reads SNEGSKA (reference sequence). This CDR3 reads CSATTGSSTDTQYF. The sequenced part of the CDR3 DNA is TGCAGTGCTACAACAGGTTCTAGCACAGATACG.

The sequenced CDR3 bases are TGTGCCAGCAGTTTCATCATAGGCAGGCCGAACTACGAG. It codes for CASSFIIGRPNYE. The whole CDR3 region reads CASSFIIGRPNYEQYF. The chain is built from TRBV28 and TRBJ2-7; D uncertain. The read ends 3 residues before the CDR3 terminus; that terminus is restored from the germline J gene. The V and J ends lost 3 bases and 3 bases respectively, with 18 bases between them. The CDR3 consists of 16 residues. The germline CDR1 and CDR2 sequences are MDHEN and SYDVKM. Based on the CDR3 plus reference TRBV28 and TRBJ2-7, the full variable domain is DVKVTQSSRYLVKRTGEKVFLECVQDMDHENMFWYRQDPGLGLRLIYFSYDVKMKEKGDIPEGYSVSREKKERFSLILESASTNQTSMYLCASSFIIGRPNYEQYFGPGTRLTVT.

In the case of this clone: The read stops 3 residues short of the end of the CDR3; the missing end is completed from the germline J gene. The chain recombines TRBV19 with TRBJ1-2; D is unresolved. The CDR3 runs to 13 residues. CDR1 and CDR2 (germline): LNHDA, SQIVND (reference sequence). Trimming removed 0 bases from V and 4 bases from J, with 6 bases in between. Incomplete CDR3 DNA: TGTGCCAGTAGTATAGATCGGGGCTATGGC. This codes for CASSIDRGYG. The complete CDR3 protein is CASSIDRGYGYTF.

On this clone itself: The read falls 3 residues short of the CDR3 end, and the missing part is taken from the germline J gene. The gene calls are TRBV18 and TRBJ1-1; 7 positions agree with TRBD1. V dropped 4 bases and J dropped 4; count of bases not matched to a gene: 12. CDR3 length equals 16 residues. Germline assignment: CDR1 KGHSH and CDR2 LQKENI. The covered CDR3 bases are TGTGCCAGCTCACTGTTGGGGGGACAGTCTGCCACTGAA. This gives the protein CASSLLGGQSATE. The entire CDR3 sequence reads CASSLLGGQSATEAFF.

Turning to this clone: The observed sequence ends 3 residues before the CDR3 terminus, with the missing tail filled in from the germline J gene. V is TRBV7-2 and J is TRBJ2-2; D is possibly TRBD1 (6 bases). The V and J ends lost 6 bases and 5 bases respectively, with 13 bases between them. This CDR3 has 14 residues. Germline-derived CDR1 and CDR2 are SGHTA and FQGNSA. The CDR3 sequence is CASSYTGSTGELFF. Partial CDR3 DNA: TGTGCCAGCAGTTATACAGGGAGTACCGGGGAG.

About this clone itself: The read falls 3 residues short of the CDR3 end, and the missing part is taken from the germline J gene. The rearrangement links TRBV30 to TRBJ2-1; 7 bases are shared with TRBD2. J was trimmed by 3 bases and V by 3 bases; bases with no gene match: 11. The CDR3 contains 16 residues. Germline V lookup: CDR1 GTSNPN, CDR2 SVGIG (reference sequence). The CDR3 bases that were read are TGTGCCTGGAGACCACGGGGCGGGGGATACTACAATGAG. Amino acids: CAWRPRGGGYYNE. The entire CDR3 sequence reads CAWRPRGGGYYNEQFF.

As to this clone: Coverage ceases 3 residues before the CDR3 finishes, and the germline J gene fills in the end. V usage is TRBV19 and J usage is TRBJ1-1; D may be TRBD1 (5 bases). V was shortened by 0 bases and J by 6 bases, with 14 bases between the two germline ends. This CDR3 contains 15 residues. Germline values: CDR1 LNHDA, CDR2 SQIVND (reference sequence). The covered CDR3 bases are TGTGCCAGTAGTATAGAAGGGGAAAGAGGGGCTGAA. The encoded protein is CASSIEGERGAE. The whole CDR3 is CASSIEGERGAEAFF.

The CDR3 reads CASSLEGAYSNQPQHF. The sequenced part of the CDR3 DNA is TGTGCCAGCTCGCTCGAGGGGGCCTATAGCAATCAGCCC. This sequence joins TRBV18 and TRBJ1-5, with 7 nucleotides matching TRBD1. The read halts 3 residues ahead of the CDR3 end, with the missing end drawn from the germline J gene. The ends lost 6 bases at V and 0 bases at J; junction bases unmatched: 8. This CDR3 is 16 amino acids long. Germline assignment: CDR1 KGHSH and CDR2 LQKENI.

Details on this clone: The read ends 3 residues shy of where the CDR3 ends; the end is completed using the germline J gene. This chain links TRBV18 with TRBJ2-7; maybe TRBD1 (6 bases). With 3 bases removed from V and 3 bases from J, the gap between germline ends came to 6 bases. The CDR3 spans 12 residues. CDR1 is KGHSH and CDR2 is LQKENI in the germline V gene. The sequenced CDR3 bases are TGTGCCAGCTCACCGGGACACTACGAG. Protein: CASSPGHYE. The full CDR3 protein is CASSPGHYEQYF.

In regard to this clone: The read halts 3 residues ahead of the CDR3 end, with the missing end drawn from the germline J gene. The rearrangement uses TRBV7-3 and TRBJ2-3, with 10 nucleotides matching TRBD1. V trimming: 5 bases; J trimming: 3 bases; junction bases outside the gene matches: 2. CDR1 and CDR2 (germline): SGHTA, FQGTGA. The CDR3 covers 14 residues. This chain's CDR3 is CASSVDRGTDTQYF. The part of the CDR3 DNA that was read is TGTGCCAGCAGCGTGGACAGGGGGACAGATACG.

A remark on this clone: The DNA ends 3 residues before the CDR3 does, and the rest of the CDR3 is filled in from the germline J gene. The chain employs TRBV18 and TRBJ2-7; no definite D call. The V end lost 1 base, the J end lost 2 bases, and 12 bases lay between the germline ends. CDR3 length equals 15 residues. Germline lookup yields CDR1 KGHSH and CDR2 LQKENI. CDR3 bases read: TGTGCCAGCTCACCACGGCAAGAGATAACCTACGAG. Amino acids: CASSPRQEITYE. In full, the CDR3 reads CASSPRQEITYEQYF.

About this clone: The read comes to an end 3 residues before the CDR3 does, leaving the germline J gene to fill in the end. The V call is TRBV20-1, the J call TRBJ2-5; maybe TRBD2 (6 bases). Germline-derived CDR1 and CDR2 are DFQATT and SNEGSKA (reference sequence). V shed 6 bases and J shed 1 base, with 21 bases lying between them. The CDR3 is 16 amino acids. CDR3 DNA (partial): TGCAGTGCAGGGAGAAGGCGAGCGGGCGCCCAAGAGACC. Amino acids: CSAGRRRAGAQET. The full CDR3 protein is CSAGRRRAGAQETQYF.

Of note for this clone: The CDR3 goes on 3 residues after the read ends, and that part is filled in from the germline J gene. V usage is TRBV30 and J usage is TRBJ2-7, with 9 bases that match TRBD1. This CDR3 contains 12 residues. CDR1 is GTSNPN and CDR2 is SVGIG in the germline V gene (reference sequence). With V trimmed by 8 bases and J by 6 bases, 8 bases remained unmatched. CDR3 bases read: TGTGCCCGGGGACAGGGAGCTCTCGAG. Protein sequence: CARGQGALE. Given in full, the CDR3 is CARGQGALEQYF.

On this clone: The CDR3 is cut off 3 residues early in the read; its end comes from the germline J gene. The rearrangement joins TRBV18 to TRBJ2-1; D remains ambiguous. The CDR3 runs 13 residues. The germline V gene has CDR1 KGHSH and CDR2 LQKENI. The V end lost 2 bases, the J end lost 3 bases, and 5 bases lay between the germline ends. The CDR3 DNA, read in part, is TGTGCCAGCTCACCAGCTAGCTACAATGAG. Protein: CASSPASYNE. The entire CDR3 reads CASSPASYNEQFF. Looking up the rest from reference TRBV18 and TRBJ2-1 gives the full variable domain: NAGVMQNPRHLVRRRGQEARLRCSPMKGHSHVYWYRQLPEEGLKFMVYLQKENIIDESGMPKERFSAEFPKEGPSILRIQQVVRGDSAAYFCASSPASYNEQFFGPGTRLTVL.

Concerning this clone itself: Coverage ceases 3 residues before the CDR3 finishes, and the germline J gene fills in the end. The chain employs TRBV18 and TRBJ1-3, with D possibly TRBD1 on 5 matching bases. Germline assignment: CDR1 KGHSH and CDR2 LQKENI. The CDR3 contains 16 residues. V shed 0 bases and J shed 0 bases, with 9 bases lying between them. The DNA read from the CDR3 is TGTGCCAGCTCACCACCAGGGGCCTACTCTGGAAACACC. Protein product: CASSPPGAYSGNT. The whole CDR3 sequence is CASSPPGAYSGNTIYF.

With regard to this clone: The DNA ends 3 residues before the CDR3 does, and the rest of the CDR3 is filled in from the germline J gene. The J gene is TRBJ1-2, the V gene TRBV13, with 9 positions matching TRBD1. The CDR3 runs 14 residues. Germline V CDR1 and CDR2: PRHDT, FYEKMQ (reference sequence). The CDR3 loop is CASSHGQGLGGYTF. The DNA read from the CDR3 is TGTGCCAGCAGCCATGGACAGGGGCTAGGCGGC.

Turning to this clone: The read gets to within 3 residues of the CDR3 end, and the germline J gene fills in the rest. The gene calls are TRBV7-2 and TRBJ2-3; possible D gene TRBD2, 5 bases. V was trimmed by 5 bases and J by 5 bases, leaving 14 bases between them. Germline values: CDR1 SGHTA, CDR2 FQGNSA. The CDR3 sequence is 14 residues long. CDR3 DNA, as far as it was read: TGTGCCAGCAGCCCGGGGTCGTGGAAAGATACG. Amino acids: CASSPGSWKDT. In full, the CDR3 reads CASSPGSWKDTQYF.

For this clone: Coverage ceases 3 residues before the CDR3 finishes, and the germline J gene fills in the end. The rearrangement links TRBV7-3 to TRBJ2-1, with a possible D match to TRBD1 (6 bases). Germline V lookup: CDR1 SGHTA, CDR2 FQGTGA. The CDR3 covers 13 residues. Trimming took 5 bases from V and 7 from J, leaving 12 bases between them. The CDR3 reads CASSPGTGNEQFF. Incomplete CDR3 DNA: TGTGCCAGCAGCCCCGGAACAGGGAATGAG.

About this clone itself: The read ends 3 residues early relative to the CDR3; the germline J gene fills the gap. V is TRBV5-1 and J is TRBJ2-1; 10 nucleotides line up with TRBD2. The J segment lost 1 base and the V segment lost 4 bases, leaving 5 bases of the junction unmatched. Germline CDR1 reads SGHRS; CDR2 reads YFSETQ. The CDR3 is 16 amino acids. The CDR3 bases that were read are TGCGCCAGCAGCCTCCGGACTAGCGGTTCCTACAATGAG. This translates into CASSLRTSGSYNE. The whole CDR3 protein is CASSLRTSGSYNEQFF.

Comments on this clone: The DNA ends 3 residues before the CDR3 does, and the rest of the CDR3 is filled in from the germline J gene. The J gene is TRBJ1-1, the V gene TRBV2, with a possible D match to TRBD1 (5 bases). There are 14 residues in the CDR3. Germline V gene sequence: CDR1 SNHLY, CDR2 FYNNEI. V gave up 7 bases and J gave up 0 bases, with 12 bases separating them. The covered CDR3 bases are TGTGCCAGCAAATCCAGGGCGGTGAACACTGAA. Amino acids: CASKSRAVNTE. The whole CDR3 sequence is CASKSRAVNTEAFF. Drawing the rest from reference TRBV2 and TRBJ1-1, the complete variable domain is EPEVTQTPSHQVTQMGQEVILRCVPISNHLYFYWYRQILGQKVEFLVSFYNNEISEKSEIFDDQFSVERPDGSNFTLKIRSTKLEDSAMYFCASKSRAVNTEAFFGQGTRLTVV.